The 17 T cell receptor beta chains below come from one sample, sequenced in a study of cytomegalovirus exposure and HLA in healthy donors (dated by TCRdb to about 2017). Libraries came from the immunoSEQ multiplex PCR assay. For the multiplex PCR, a mixture combining 60 forward primers for TCR Vbeta segments and 13 reverse primers for TCR Jbeta segments was used. TCRdb mirrors the immuneACCESS table, restricted to in-frame sequences. Some clones are absent from its copies; in checked studies, under half trace to an unresolved V gene, and the reason for the others is unknown. Within this sample are roughly 150,000 clones, with around 10% of them counted one time only. The ten biggest clones cover approximately 1.8% of the sample. Sequencing used PBMCs. Source of these receptors: a male donor in good health and CMV-seronegative.

This chain connects TRBV7-2 to TRBJ2-3; no reliable D call. CDR3 length equals 11 residues. CDR1 is SGHTA and CDR2 is FQGNSA in the germline V gene. Trimming took off 2 bases at V and 7 bases at J, with 4 bases between the two ends. The CDR3 region has the DNA TGTGCCAGCAGCTTATCTTATACGCAGTATTTT. Amino acids: CASSLSYTQYF.

This clone was observed a handful of times. The chain joins TRBV6-5 to TRBJ1-5; TRBD1 is a possible D gene (6 bases). Trimming stripped 9 bases from V and 3 bases from J, with 12 bases between. The length of the CDR3 is 13 residues. CDR1 is MNHEY and CDR2 is SVGAGI in the germline V gene. The CDR3 sequence: CASSGGFNQPQHF. The CDR3, as DNA: TGTGCCAGTTCGGGGGGCTTCAATCAGCCCCAGCATTTT.

This clone came up a few times. CDR3 nucleotide sequence: TGTGCCAGCTCACCACAGACAGCCACCAACACTGAAGCTTTCTTT. It yields the protein CASSPQTATNTEAFF. The V and J genes are TRBV18 and TRBJ1-1; TRBD1 might be the D (5 bases). Germline V lookup: CDR1 KGHSH, CDR2 LQKENI. Trimming removed 1 base from V and 2 bases from J, with 11 bases in between. The CDR3 loop spans 15 amino acids.

The chain is built from TRBV29-1 and TRBJ1-1; no clear D gene. The V gene's germline CDR1 is SQVTM and CDR2 ANQGSEA. V dropped 4 bases and J dropped 0 bases, with 6 bases sitting between them. The CDR3 is made up of 12 amino acids. CDR3 DNA: TGCAGCGTTGGTACAGTGAACACTGAAGCTTTCTTT. Its translation is CSVGTVNTEAFF.

The gene calls are TRBV7-8 and TRBJ2-5; 7 bases match TRBD2. Germline CDR1 is SGHVS and CDR2 is FQNEAQ. V lost 3 bases to trimming and J lost 1 base; unmatched junction nucleotides: 8. This CDR3 is 16 amino acids long. The CDR3 nucleotides are TGTGCCAGCAGCTTGGGACTAACTGGCTTCCAAGAGACCCAGTACTTC. Its protein product is CASSLGLTGFQETQYF.

This clone was detected a few times. The rearrangement uses TRBV19 and TRBJ2-7, with no clear D. The CDR3 consists of 14 residues. V was clipped by 3 bases and J by 2 bases, with 11 bases between them. CDR1 is LNHDA, CDR2 SQIVND, per germline (reference sequence). CDR3 in amino acids: CASSIFDGTYEQYF. Written as DNA, the CDR3 is TGTGCCAGTAGTATCTTTGATGGCACCTACGAGCAGTACTTC.

V and J are TRBV6-5 and TRBJ1-6; D is perhaps TRBD1 (5 bases). The CDR3 loop spans 12 amino acids. V was pared by 7 bases and J by 8 bases, with 9 bases between. CDR1 is MNHEY, CDR2 SVGAGI, per germline. The CDR3 protein is CASIPRDSPLHF. The CDR3 region has the DNA TGTGCCAGCATTCCCAGGGATTCACCCCTCCACTTT.

This clone was recorded a few times. The chain carries TRBV9 and TRBJ2-5; perhaps TRBD2 as D (7 bases). With 3 bases removed from V and 5 bases from J, the gap between germline ends came to 17 bases. Germline V gene sequence: CDR1 SGDLS, CDR2 YYNGEE. There are 15 residues in the CDR3. The CDR3 loop reads CASSGGGPEGETQYF. The CDR3 DNA reads TGTGCCAGCAGCGGCGGGGGCCCCGAGGGGGAGACCCAGTACTTC.

V usage is TRBV2 and J usage is TRBJ2-3, with 7 bases lining up with TRBD1. V lost 4 bases and J lost 4; bases outside the gene matches: 11. The germline gives CDR1 SNHLY, CDR2 FYNNEI. CDR3 length equals 16 residues. The CDR3 nucleotides are TGTGCCAGCAGTGTGACAGGGAGATCGGGACCAGATACGCAGTATTTT. This sequence encodes CASSVTGRSGPDTQYF.

The chain combines TRBV28 with TRBJ1-5, with 7 bases matching TRBD1. The J segment lost 6 bases and the V segment lost 8 bases, leaving 10 bases of the junction unmatched. This CDR3 comprises 14 residues. Germline V gives CDR1 MDHEN, CDR2 SYDVKM. CDR3 sequence reads: CASLLRQGFQPQHF. In DNA, the CDR3 is TGTGCCAGCCTCCTACGACAGGGATTTCAGCCCCAGCATTTT.

J is TRBJ1-2 and V is TRBV5-1; D perhaps matches TRBD1 (5 bases). This CDR3 contains 14 residues. The V and J ends lost 0 bases and 0 bases respectively, with 6 bases between them. Per the germline V gene, CDR1 is SGHRS and CDR2 is YFSETQ. The CDR3 spells CASSLVTANYGYTF. In DNA, the CDR3 is TGCGCCAGCAGCTTGGTGACAGCTAACTATGGCTACACCTTC.

The chain combines TRBV13 with TRBJ2-3; D may be TRBD2 (5 bases). This CDR3 is built from 16 residues. In germline, CDR1 is PRHDT, CDR2 FYEKMQ (reference sequence). V gave up 4 bases and J gave up 0 bases, with 14 bases separating them. The CDR3 spells CASSSRDFPSTDTQYF. Here the CDR3 DNA reads TGTGCCAGCAGCTCGAGGGATTTCCCTAGCACAGATACGCAGTATTTT.

The sample holds a few counts of this clone. V and J are TRBV13 and TRBJ2-7; D perhaps matches TRBD1 (5 bases). This CDR3 comprises 16 residues. The V gene lost 4 bases and the J gene lost 1 base, with 17 bases spanning the gap. Germline loops: CDR1 PRHDT, CDR2 FYEKMQ (reference sequence). The CDR3 is CASSSRRGHGSYEQYF. In nucleotides, the CDR3 is TGTGCCAGCAGCTCGCGAAGGGGCCATGGGTCCTACGAGCAGTACTTC. Full variable domain (remainder filled in from reference TRBV13 and TRBJ2-7): AAGVIQSPRHLIKEKRETATLKCYPIPRHDTVYWYQQGPGQDPQFLISFYEKMQSDKGSIPDRFSAQQFSDYHSELNMSSLELGDSALYFCASSSRRGHGSYEQYFGPGTRLTVT.

CDR3 sequence reads: CASSSPQHTVTNYGYTF. The CDR3 DNA reads TGTGCCAGCAGCTCCCCACAACACACAGTAACTAACTATGGCTACACCTTC. The V call is TRBV7-9, the J call TRBJ1-2; D uncertain. This CDR3 comprises 17 residues. Looked up from germline, CDR1 is SEHNR and CDR2 is FQNEAQ (reference sequence). Between the trimmed V and J ends, which lost 4 bases and 0 bases, there was a span of 18 bases.

This chain joins TRBV29-1 and TRBJ1-2; no clear D. CDR1 and CDR2 (germline): SQVTM, ANQGSEA. The V end was cut by 7 bases, the J end by 3 bases, with 6 bases between. The CDR3 totals 10 residues. In DNA form, the CDR3 reads TGCAGCGCCCGGGACTATGGCTACACCTTC. Translated: CSARDYGYTF.

This clone has more than one count but fewer than ten. The V gene is TRBV7-9, the J gene TRBJ1-4; D is unresolved. CDR1 and CDR2 (germline): SEHNR, FQNEAQ (reference sequence). The CDR3 is 16 amino acids. With 1 base removed from V and 7 bases from J, the gap between germline ends came to 16 bases. The CDR3 nucleotides read TGTGCCAGCAGCTTAGAGTCGGTCCTGCTCGGTGAAAAACTGTTTTTT. This codes for CASSLESVLLGEKLFF.

The rearrangement uses TRBV25-1 and TRBJ1-5; D is undetermined. The CDR3 totals 14 residues. The V gene's germline CDR1 is MGHDK and CDR2 SYGVNS. Trimming stripped 5 bases from V and 2 bases from J, with 10 bases between. The CDR3 DNA reads TGTGCCAGCAGTCGGGTTGGCGGCAATCAGCCCCAGCATTTT. Residues: CASSRVGGNQPQHF.